One and the same sample provided the 5 T cell receptor beta chains below, sequenced in a study of blood T cell repertoires in COVID-19 (dated by TCRdb to the early 2020s). The library was produced with the immunoSEQ multiplex PCR assay. TCRdb obtained this table from immuneACCESS and retained in-frame rearrangements with V and J assigned. These tables miss some clones; where compared with another copy, unresolved V genes account for less than half of the shortfall, and the remainder is unexplained. The sample yields approximately 200,000 clones; 75% to 90% were counted once. Approximately 2% of the sample lies in the top ten. Sequencing was done on a sample of PBMCs or T cells enriched from blood (not recorded which). The receptor source for this set is a woman aged 25 to 39 who had recovered from COVID-19.

This clone has a single count. The rearrangement uses TRBV5-4 and TRBJ2-5, with 8 bases fitting TRBD2. This CDR3 is 13 amino acids long. Per the germline V gene, CDR1 is SGHNT and CDR2 is YYREEE (reference sequence). V was clipped by 5 bases and J by 5 bases; unmatched bases: 5. CDR3 protein: CASRRREGETQYF. The CDR3 nucleotides read TGTGCCAGCAGAAGACGGGAGGGTGAGACCCAGTACTTC.

This clone is a singleton in its sample. The genes are TRBV9 and TRBJ2-3, with TRBD2 as a possible D gene (6 bases). V gave up 3 bases and J gave up 0 bases, with 14 bases separating them. The CDR3 consists of 16 residues. Germline V CDR1 and CDR2: SGDLS, YYNGEE. The CDR3 sequence: CASSGRDFSSTDTQYF. In nucleotides, the CDR3 is TGTGCCAGCAGCGGCCGGGACTTTTCTAGCACAGATACGCAGTATTTT.

The CDR3 region is CASSLADSSYEQYF. The CDR3 region has the DNA TGTGCCAGCAGTCTAGCGGATAGCTCCTACGAGCAGTACTTC. V is TRBV6-5 and J is TRBJ2-7, with 7 positions matching TRBD2. The CDR3 runs 14 residues. CDR1 is MNHEY, CDR2 SVGAGI, per germline. V lost 5 bases and J lost 0; bases outside the gene matches: 4.

This clone was observed a handful of times. The chain uses TRBV19 and TRBJ1-2; D unclear. Trimming took off 5 bases at V and 0 bases at J, with 13 bases between the two ends. This CDR3 has 15 amino acids. Germline V gene sequence: CDR1 LNHDA, CDR2 SQIVND (reference sequence). The CDR3 nucleotides read TGTGCCAGTAGTTTCGACGTAAGCGCTAACTATGGCTACACCTTC. Protein sequence: CASSFDVSANYGYTF.

The chain joins TRBV7-8 to TRBJ2-5; D is ambiguous. The germline CDR1 and CDR2 sequences are SGHVS and FQNEAQ. The CDR3 loop spans 13 amino acids. Trimming took off 2 bases at V and 5 bases at J, with 9 bases between the two ends. The CDR3 DNA reads TGTGCCAGCAGCTTACTCTCCCGGGAGACCCAGTACTTC. Translated, it gives CASSLLSRETQYF.